This is a list of T cell receptor beta chains from one sample in a study of tumor-infiltrating lymphocytes in primary liver carcinoma. TCRdb processed the multiplex PCR reads anew with MiXCR; each CDR3 protein has one entry. The sample includes about 84,000 distinct CDR3 sequences, 72% seen only once; the top ten take approximately 19%. Sequencing input: liver tumor tissue from sampling region 1. The receptors come from a man in his forties with primary liver carcinoma and hepatitis B virus infection. CDR3s include the opening cysteine and the closing phenylalanine or tryptophan. Some rows have no size entry. The others give once, few or many, or a class for an expanded clone.

J gene,V gene,clone size,CDR3 protein
TRBJ1-2,TRBV2,NA,CASSDTGGNYGYTF
TRBJ2-5,TRBV7-2,many,CASSLTGVGETQYF
TRBJ2-1,TRBV7-9,NA,CASSLTSGLTGTSHEQFF
TRBJ2-5,TRBV6-6,NA,CASTPLRGGEETHYF
TRBJ1-5,TRBV2,few,CASSQDGQGNQPQHF
TRBJ1-1,TRBV6-2/TRBV6-3,NA,CAISRGFEAFF
TRBJ2-1,TRBV11-2,NA,CAISSRMVGSYNEQFF
TRBJ2-1,TRBV28,NA,CASSPTGTSAYDEQFF
TRBJ2-3,TRBV28,NA,CASRTAPPLTGTQYF
TRBJ2-7,TRBV7-9,few,CASSRSGQGVTYEQYF
TRBJ2-7,TRBV7-2,NA,CASSWTSGIYEQYF
TRBJ2-3,TRBV29-1,NA,CSASGVRTSGRATDTQYF
TRBJ2-2,TRBV29-1,NA,CSVLAGGPAAYTRELFF
TRBJ2-7,TRBV12-3/TRBV12-4,few,CASNMGQGTHEQYF
TRBJ1-5,TRBV11-2,NA,CVSSPDGNQRVAISQHF
TRBJ2-7,TRBV30,many,CAWSPSYEQYF
TRBJ1-1,TRBV29-1,NA,CSFGQEAFF
TRBJ2-1,TRBV29-1,NA,CGVERGNGQFF
TRBJ2-7,TRBV7-8,NA,CTSRKGQGPSYEQYF
TRBJ2-1,TRBV30,once,CAWSFVTGNAELFF